One sample yielded the 18 T cell receptor beta chains listed below, sequenced in a study of somatic mutations in cytotoxic T cells in rheumatoid arthritis. Clones were read by immunoSEQ multiplex PCR, and TCRdb kept only the in-frame ones, dropping some. The sample consists of under 12,000 clones, 70% to 85% of them appearing once. Sequences were obtained from CD8+ T cells sorted from blood. These receptors all come from an older woman with rheumatoid arthritis.

The chain uses TRBV27 and TRBJ2-1; TRBD1 might be the D (6 bases). This CDR3 comprises 14 residues. Trimming removed 5 bases at V and 9 bases at J, with 17 bases between. The germline gives CDR1 MNHEY, CDR2 SMNVEV (reference sequence). The CDR3 bases are TGTGCCAGCAGTCGTTCATTGGGGACACCTGAGCAGTTCTTC. Translating gives CASSRSLGTPEQFF.

V and J are TRBV5-4 and TRBJ2-7; 10 bases line up with TRBD2. The CDR3 loop spans 14 amino acids. Losses at the gene ends were 0 bases for V and 7 bases for J; bases not matched to a gene: 4. CDR1 and CDR2 from the germline V gene are SGHNT and YYREEE (reference sequence). CDR3 sequence reads: CASSLVELAGEQYF. CDR3 bases: TGTGCCAGCAGCTTGGTGGAACTAGCGGGGGAGCAGTACTTC.

The gene calls are TRBV10-1 and TRBJ2-7, with 11 bases that match TRBD2. The CDR3 extends over 15 amino acids. V was pared by 0 bases and J by 5 bases, with 3 bases of the junction left unmatched. Germline CDR1 reads WNHNN; CDR2 reads SYGVQD (reference sequence). Written as DNA, the CDR3 is TGCGCCAGCAGTGAGTCGTTGGGACTAGCGGACGAGCAGTACTTC. Encoded protein: CASSESLGLADEQYF.

The genes are TRBV7-8 and TRBJ2-7, with 10 nucleotides matching TRBD1. The germline V gene encodes CDR1 SGHVS and CDR2 FQNEAQ. The CDR3 runs 15 residues. V lost 1 base and J lost 4; bases outside the gene matches: 4. CDR3 residues: CASSLGGQGQYEQYF. The DNA of the CDR3 is TGTGCCAGCAGCTTAGGGGGACAGGGGCAGTACGAGCAGTACTTC.

This chain connects TRBV30 to TRBJ1-5; 7 bases fit TRBD1. CDR1 and CDR2 (germline): GTSNPN, SVGIG (reference sequence). The CDR3 is 12 residues long. V lost 5 bases and J lost 4; bases outside the gene matches: 2. For the CDR3, the DNA is TGTGCCTGGCGACAGGGTAATCAGCCCCAGCATTTT. Translating it yields CAWRQGNQPQHF.

V is TRBV11-2 and J is TRBJ2-1; 9 bases align to TRBD2. The ends lost 1 base at V and 12 bases at J; junction bases unmatched: 10. The CDR3 sequence is 15 residues long. Germline V gene data show CDR1 as SGHAT and CDR2 as FQNNGV. DNA for the CDR3: TGTGCCAGCAGCTTAGTGTCTAGCGGGGCTGGGATGCAGTTCTTC. It is translated as CASSLVSSGAGMQFF. The whole variable domain, filled in from reference TRBV11-2 and TRBJ2-1, reads EAGVAQSPRYKIIEKRQSVAFWCNPISGHATLYWYQQILGQGPKLLIQFQNNGVVDDSQLPKDRFSAERLKGVDSTLKIQPAKLEDSAVYLCASSLVSSGAGMQFFGPGTRLTVL.

V gene TRBV4-1 combines with J gene TRBJ1-2; 7 positions agree with TRBD1. Germline CDR1 reads MGHRA; CDR2 reads YSYEKL. Trimming at V came to 6 bases and at J to 4 bases, leaving 14 bases not matched to a gene. The CDR3 covers 16 residues. The CDR3 is CASSPIHPGQSYGYTF. CDR3 coding DNA: TGCGCCAGCAGTCCAATCCATCCGGGACAGAGCTATGGCTACACCTTC.

The CDR3 region is CASSYSIAGELFF. CDR3 coding DNA: TGTGCCAGCAGTTACTCGATAGCCGGGGAGCTGTTTTTT. The chain uses TRBV6-5 and TRBJ2-2; D not resolved. Trimming shortened V by 0 bases and J by 6 bases, and 5 bases separated the two germline ends. The germline CDR1 and CDR2 sequences are MNHEY and SVGAGI. This CDR3 is built from 13 residues.

The CDR3 spells CASSSPRLAGVNEQFF. The CDR3 DNA follows: TGTGCCAGCAGTTCCCCGAGACTAGCGGGAGTGAATGAGCAGTTCTTC. V is TRBV27 and J is TRBJ2-1; 12 bases are a match to TRBD2. The CDR3 is 16 residues long. CDR1 and CDR2 from the germline V gene are MNHEY and SMNVEV (reference sequence). J was trimmed by 7 bases and V by 4 bases; bases with no gene match: 8.

The rearrangement uses TRBV5-6 and TRBJ2-1; no definite D call. The V end was cut by 0 bases, the J end by 5 bases, with 12 bases between. The CDR3 contains 15 residues. The germline CDR1 and CDR2 sequences are SGHDT and YYEEEE. The CDR3 nucleotides are TGTGCCAGCAGCTTGGAATTGGCAGTTAACAATGAGCAGTTCTTC. Translating it yields CASSLELAVNNEQFF.

This clone was detected only once. The gene calls are TRBV5-1 and TRBJ1-3; D ambiguous. Germline V gene data show CDR1 as SGHRS and CDR2 as YFSETQ. There are 13 residues in the CDR3. V was trimmed by 0 bases and J by 4 bases, leaving 5 bases between them. The CDR3 nucleotides are TGCGCCAGCAGCTTGGCACAGGGAAACACCATATATTTT. It specifies CASSLAQGNTIYF.

The V gene is TRBV29-1, the J gene TRBJ2-1; 9 bases fit TRBD2. Trimming at V came to 1 base and at J to 3 bases, leaving 4 bases not matched to a gene. The CDR3 has 15 amino acids. Germline V gives CDR1 SQVTM, CDR2 ANQGSEA. In DNA, the CDR3 is TGCAGCGTTGAAGGTGGGACTAGCTTCTACAATGAGCAGTTCTTC. This encodes CSVEGGTSFYNEQFF.

The rearrangement uses TRBV7-8 and TRBJ1-1; no clear D gene. Germline CDR1 and CDR2: SGHVS and FQNEAQ. This CDR3 is 14 amino acids long. V was trimmed by 4 bases and J by 0 bases, leaving 9 bases between them. CDR3: CASSSSSLNTEAFF. In DNA form, the CDR3 reads TGTGCCAGCAGCTCGTCTTCTTTGAACACTGAAGCTTTCTTT.

The chain has TRBV5-1 and TRBJ2-1; maybe TRBD2 (5 bases). Between the trimmed V and J ends, which lost 2 bases and 6 bases, there was a span of 9 bases. The V gene's germline CDR1 is SGHRS and CDR2 YFSETQ. The CDR3 length is 13 residues. As DNA, the CDR3 is TGCGCCAGCAGCTTTTCTCGGGGCAATGAGCAGTTCTTC. Its protein is CASSFSRGNEQFF.

This sequence joins TRBV6-1 and TRBJ1-1; TRBD1 matches at 10 bases. J gave up 7 bases and V 3 bases, and 5 bases lay outside the gene matches. The CDR3 totals 14 residues. Germline CDR1 is MNHNS and CDR2 is SASEGT. The CDR3 protein is CASSDVGQGDEAFF. CDR3 nucleotides: TGTGCCAGCAGTGATGTAGGACAGGGGGATGAAGCTTTCTTT.

CDR3 nucleotides: TGTGCCAGCAGCCCCTTCGGACAGGGCTATGGCTACACCTTC. Its translation is CASSPFGQGYGYTF. The chain links TRBV28 to TRBJ1-2, with 8 positions matching TRBD1. The germline V gene encodes CDR1 MDHEN and CDR2 SYDVKM. There are 14 residues in the CDR3. Trimming cost V 6 bases and J 4 bases; bases outside gene matches: 7.

This chain uses TRBV27 with TRBJ2-3; a weak D match, TRBD2 (5 bases). V dropped 2 bases and J dropped 11 bases, with 11 bases sitting between them. The germline V gene has CDR1 MNHEY and CDR2 SMNVEV (reference sequence). CDR3 length equals 12 residues. The CDR3 DNA is TGTGCCAGCAGTTTAAATCGGGGTGAGCAGTATTTT. Residues: CASSLNRGEQYF.

In this sample, this clone turned up once. The J gene is TRBJ2-1, the V gene TRBV27; D may be TRBD2 (6 bases). V was clipped by 2 bases and J by 4 bases, with 9 bases between them. The CDR3 totals 14 residues. Germline CDR1 is MNHEY and CDR2 is SMNVEV (reference sequence). The CDR3 sequence is CASSLTSSYNEQFF. CDR3 bases: TGTGCCAGCAGTTTAACTAGCAGTTACAATGAGCAGTTCTTC.